Shown below are 21 T cell receptor beta chains from a single sample sequenced in a study of early T cells in non-severe SARS-CoV-2 infection. Each CDR3 protein is one row after TCRdb ran MiXCR on the 5' RACE reads. The table has approximately 97,000 distinct CDR3 sequences, around 14% seen once. The sequencing input was whole blood. The source of these receptors is an adult who was a healthcare worker with PCR-confirmed SARS-CoV-2 infection or an uninfected control (not recorded which).

Only a few counts were recorded for this clonotype. This chain connects TRBV19 to TRBJ1-5; D ambiguous. CDR3 length: 14 residues. V lost 6 bases to trimming and J lost 1 base, with 10 bases between them. In germline, CDR1 is LNHDA, CDR2 SQIVND (reference sequence). This chain's CDR3 is CASSPRRSNQPQHF. CDR3 coding DNA: TGTGCCAGTAGCCCGAGGAGGAGCAATCAGCCCCAGCATTTT.

This clonotype was detected ten times or more. This sequence joins TRBV11-2 and TRBJ1-1; D might be TRBD1 (6 bases). The CDR3 has 13 residues. The ends were cut back, 7 bases at V and 1 base at J, with 10 bases in the middle. Germline CDR1 SGHAT, CDR2 FQNNGV. The CDR3 region has the DNA TGTGCCAGCAACCCAGGGGAGAACACTGAAGCTTTCTTT. Its translation: CASNPGENTEAFF.

V gene TRBV28 combines with J gene TRBJ1-4; D possibly corresponds to TRBD1 (6 bases). Trimming removed 4 bases at V and 8 bases at J, with 17 bases between. The CDR3 extends over 15 amino acids. Germline CDR1 reads MDHEN; CDR2 reads SYDVKM. The CDR3 reads CASSWARDNTEKLFF. Here the CDR3 DNA reads TGTGCCAGCAGTTGGGCCAGGGACAATACAGAAAAACTGTTTTTT.

This clonotype was seen at least ten times. This chain joins TRBV29-1 and TRBJ2-5; D unclear. CDR1 SQVTM and CDR2 ANQGSEA come from the germline V gene. The CDR3 is made up of 13 amino acids. V lost 6 bases and J lost 5, with 16 bases in between. CDR3 bases: TGCAGCGTCGCCGGACGGATGGGGGAGACCCAGTACTTC. Translating it yields CSVAGRMGETQYF.

This CDR3 reads CASSVEAGGPGDTQYF. CDR3 nucleotide sequence: TGTGCCAGCAGCGTAGAAGCGGGAGGGCCAGGGGATACGCAGTATTTT. The chain carries TRBV9 and TRBJ2-3; TRBD2 agrees at 10 bases. V lost 0 bases, J lost 6 bases, and 7 bases stayed unmatched. CDR3 length: 16 amino acids. Germline values: CDR1 SGDLS, CDR2 YYNGEE.

The genes are TRBV28 and TRBJ2-3, with TRBD2 as a possible D gene (6 bases). The ends were cut back, 6 bases at V and 2 bases at J, with 27 bases in the middle. Per the germline V gene, CDR1 is MDHEN and CDR2 is SYDVKM. This CDR3 has 19 residues. The CDR3 loop reads CASSPYGGSVSPPTDTQYF. CDR3 DNA: TGTGCCAGCAGCCCTTACGGGGGTAGCGTATCCCCCCCCACAGATACGCAGTATTTT.

This clonotype has only a few counts. The V and J genes are TRBV6-2 or TRBV6-3 and TRBJ1-5; tentatively, D is TRBD1 (5 bases). The length of the CDR3 is 14 residues. Germline CDR1 is MNHEY and CDR2 is SVGEGT. The V and J ends lost 6 bases and 4 bases respectively, with 13 bases between them. CDR3 DNA: TGTGCCAGCAGCAGAACAGGTCCGAATCAGCCCCAGCATTTT. Its translation is CASSRTGPNQPQHF.

This clonotype was seen ten or more times. The chain carries TRBV29-1 and TRBJ2-1; 12 bases fit TRBD2. From germline, CDR1 is SQVTM and CDR2 ANQGSEA. Trimming at V came to 4 bases and at J to 8 bases, leaving 3 bases not matched to a gene. This CDR3 has 13 amino acids. CDR3 protein: CSVASGRGDEQFF. The CDR3 DNA sequence: TGCAGCGTTGCTAGCGGGAGGGGCGATGAGCAGTTCTTC.

There are a few counts of this clonotype. The chain employs TRBV11-2 and TRBJ2-2; no definite D call. Per the germline V gene, CDR1 is SGHAT and CDR2 is FQNNGV. There are 13 residues in the CDR3. The germline V and J ends were trimmed by 8 bases and 4 bases, with 11 bases remaining between them. CDR3 loop: CASRRFLTGELFF. Written as DNA, the CDR3 is TGTGCCAGCCGCAGGTTCCTCACCGGGGAGCTGTTTTTT.

J is TRBJ2-1 and V is TRBV6-6, with D perhaps TRBD1 (8 bases). V was pared by 5 bases and J by 10 bases, with 15 bases between. Looked up from germline, CDR1 is MNHNY and CDR2 is SVGAGI (reference sequence). This CDR3 is built from 13 residues. DNA for the CDR3: TGTGCCAGCAGTCAGACAGGGGAGGGGGAGCAGTTCTTC. This encodes CASSQTGEGEQFF.

The V call is TRBV19, the J call TRBJ2-4; the match to TRBD2 covers 9 bases. The CDR3 loop spans 15 amino acids. Germline V gene lookup returns CDR1 LNHDA and CDR2 SQIVND (reference sequence). V trimming: 5 bases; J trimming: 5 bases; junction bases outside the gene matches: 7. This CDR3 reads CASSPEGGRENIQYF. CDR3 DNA: TGTGCCAGTAGTCCCGAAGGCGGGAGGGAAAACATTCAGTACTTC.

At least ten counts were recorded for this clonotype. Its ends do not fully match the called genes, so a read error is possible. The V and J genes are TRBV15 and TRBJ2-1, with 13 bases lining up with TRBD2. Germline values: CDR1 LNHNV, CDR2 YYDKDF (reference sequence). This CDR3 has 24 residues. CDR3 residues: CATSRDPLVSGLRTSGSPLNDQFF. The CDR3 DNA reads as TGTGCCACCAGCAGAGATCCATTGGTTTCGGGGCTAAGGACTAGCGGGAGCCCTCTCAATGACCAGTTCTTC.

This clonotype was picked up many times. The J gene is TRBJ2-7, the V gene TRBV2; 8 bases map to TRBD2. J was trimmed by 0 bases and V by 5 bases; bases with no gene match: 12. Germline values: CDR1 SNHLY, CDR2 FYNNEI. The CDR3 loop spans 17 amino acids. Here the CDR3 reads CASSKSGVAGPSYEQYF. CDR3 nucleotides: TGTGCCAGCAGTAAGTCTGGAGTAGCGGGACCCTCCTACGAGCAGTACTTC. The full variable domain, rest sourced from reference TRBV2 and TRBJ2-7, is EPEVTQTPSHQVTQMGQEVILRCVPISNHLYFYWYRQILGQKVEFLVSFYNNEISEKSEIFDDQFSVERPDGSNFTLKIRSTKLEDSAMYFCASSKSGVAGPSYEQYFGPGTRLTVT.

This clonotype turned up a few times. The V and J genes are TRBV28 and TRBJ2-3, with D uncertain. V lost 0 bases, J lost 1 base, and 11 bases lay in between. CDR3 size: 16 residues. CDR1 is MDHEN, CDR2 SYDVKM, per germline. CDR3 amino acids: CASSLCMAPCTDTQYF. The CDR3 nucleotides are TGTGCCAGCAGTTTATGCATGGCGCCTTGCACAGATACGCAGTATTTT.

The chain is built from TRBV5-4 and TRBJ2-1; the match to TRBD2 covers 9 bases. V lost 4 bases, J lost 7 bases, and 9 bases stayed unmatched. Germline values: CDR1 SGHNT, CDR2 YYREEE (reference sequence). This CDR3 is built from 15 residues. CDR3 region: CASSHSGRSGNEQFF. The CDR3 DNA reads as TGTGCCAGCAGCCATAGCGGGAGATCGGGAAATGAGCAGTTCTTC.

This chain connects TRBV7-2 to TRBJ1-1; unclear D gene. CDR3 length: 14 residues. The V gene lost 2 bases and the J gene lost 0 bases, with 7 bases spanning the gap. In germline, CDR1 is SGHTA, CDR2 FQGNSA. CDR3 protein: CASSLQVMNTEAFF. The CDR3 DNA is TGTGCCAGCAGCTTACAGGTCATGAACACTGAAGCTTTCTTT.

This clonotype was counted at least ten times. This chain links TRBV7-2 with TRBJ1-4; D perhaps matches TRBD1 (6 bases). V dropped 5 bases and J dropped 14 bases, with 18 bases sitting between them. Germline assignment: CDR1 SGHTA and CDR2 FQGNSA. This CDR3 has 13 amino acids. CDR3 sequence (DNA): TGTGCCAGCAGCCCAGGGGTGCGCCAACCTCTGTTTTTT. Its protein is CASSPGVRQPLFF.

Only a few counts were recorded for this clonotype. V is TRBV5-1 and J is TRBJ2-5, with D possibly matching TRBD1 (5 bases). From germline, CDR1 is SGHRS and CDR2 YFSETQ. The CDR3 runs to 14 residues. Trimming left V 5 bases short and J 4 bases short, with 15 bases between. The CDR3 DNA reads as TGCGCCAGCAGTTATCAGGGTGATGGAGAGACCCAGTACTTC. This translates into CASSYQGDGETQYF. Looking up the rest from reference TRBV5-1 and TRBJ2-5 gives the full variable domain: KAGVTQTPRYLIKTRGQQVTLSCSPISGHRSVSWYQQTPGQGLQFLFEYFSETQRNKGNFPGRFSGRQFSNSRSEMNVSTLELGDSALYLCASSYQGDGETQYFGPGTRLLVL.

This clonotype was counted many times. This chain connects TRBV6-2 or TRBV6-3 to TRBJ2-7, with 8 bases that match TRBD1. This CDR3 region has 16 residues. J lost 3 bases, V lost 5 bases, and 12 bases had no gene match. Germline lookup yields CDR1 MNHEY and CDR2 SVGEGT. The CDR3 DNA reads TGTGCCAGCAGTGACCTGAGACAGGGGCTGAACTACGAGCAGTACTTC. Protein sequence: CASSDLRQGLNYEQYF.

This clonotype was counted many times. Written as DNA, the CDR3 is TGTGCCAGCAGGGACGAACAGGGAATATTCTACGAGCAGTACTTC. This encodes CASRDEQGIFYEQYF. The rearrangement links TRBV2 to TRBJ2-7; tentative D call: TRBD1 (6 bases). V was clipped by 6 bases and J by 3 bases, with 18 bases between them. CDR3 length equals 15 residues. Looked up from germline, CDR1 is SNHLY and CDR2 is FYNNEI.

The gene calls are TRBV6-5 and TRBJ2-1, with TRBD2 identical over 9 bases. This CDR3 region has 15 residues. V shed 5 bases, J shed 6 bases, and the junction held 8 bases outside the gene matches. Germline V lookup: CDR1 MNHEY, CDR2 SVGAGI. CDR3: CASSPGTSIGNEQFF. CDR3 DNA: TGTGCCAGCAGTCCCGGGACTAGCATCGGCAATGAGCAGTTCTTC.